Following are 16 T cell receptor beta chains from one sample sequenced in a study of T cells after yellow fever vaccination. TCRdb re-called the 5' RACE reads through MiXCR, storing one row per CDR3 protein. Counted here are 300,000 or so distinct CDR3 sequences, around 7% occurring once; the ten biggest clones make up about 18%. This sample comprised PBMCs, obtained about 41 days after the first yellow fever vaccination. These receptors were taken from a man aged 18-30 years who received the YFV17D yellow fever vaccine.

This clonotype was detected many times. The V gene is TRBV12-3 or TRBV12-4, the J gene TRBJ2-7; 9 bases are shared with TRBD1. V was pared by 6 bases and J by 7 bases, with 7 bases of the junction left unmatched. This CDR3 is 13 amino acids long. CDR3 amino acids: CASSLRQGGEQYV. DNA for the CDR3: TGTGCCAGCAGCTTACGACAGGGGGGAGAGCAGTACGTC.

In its sample, this clonotype was seen many times. The V and J genes are TRBV7-2 and TRBJ2-1; 9 nucleotides align to TRBD1. Germline V gene data show CDR1 as SGHTA and CDR2 as FQGNSA. The CDR3 spans 17 residues. V gave up 4 bases and J gave up 1 base; unmatched junction bases: 8. CDR3 sequence: CASSSPTGGLSYNEQFF. The CDR3 DNA is TGTGCCAGCAGCTCCCCAACAGGGGGCTTGTCCTACAATGAGCAGTTCTTC. Full variable domain (remainder filled in from reference TRBV7-2 and TRBJ2-1): GAGVSQSPSNKVTEKGKDVELRCDPISGHTALYWYRQSLGQGLEFLIYFQGNSAPDKSGLPSDRFSAERTGGSVSTLTIQRTQQEDSAVYLCASSSPTGGLSYNEQFFGPGTRLTVL.

There are a few counts of this clonotype. This chain joins TRBV28 and TRBJ1-2; the D is unclear. The V end was cut by 1 base, the J end by 13 bases, with 16 bases between. The CDR3 contains 13 residues. Per the germline V gene, CDR1 is MDHEN and CDR2 is SYDVKM. CDR3: CASSLFAHRPPTF. The CDR3 bases are TGTGCCAGCAGTTTATTTGCCCATCGGCCCCCCACCTTC.

There are many counts of this clonotype. J is TRBJ2-3 and V is TRBV4-1; TRBD1 aligns across 9 bases. The V gene end was trimmed by 4 bases and the J gene end by 3 bases; junction bases not matched to a gene: 5. The CDR3 is 15 amino acids. CDR1 and CDR2 (germline): MGHRA, YSYEKL. The CDR3 nucleotides read TGCGCCAGCAGCCTGGGTGGACAGGGGACAGATACGCAGTATTTT. This gives the protein CASSLGGQGTDTQYF.

This clonotype has only a few counts. This chain uses TRBV24-1 with TRBJ2-1, with a tentative D call TRBD2 (5 bases). The germline V gene has CDR1 KGHDR and CDR2 SFDVKD. Trimming left V 1 base short and J 7 bases short, with 10 bases between. This CDR3 spans 14 amino acids. This CDR3 reads CATSDLTGRNEQFF. DNA of the CDR3: TGTGCCACCAGTGATTTAACGGGGAGAAATGAGCAGTTCTTC.

This clonotype was recorded at least ten times. The chain joins TRBV12-3 or TRBV12-4 to TRBJ2-7; 9 bases are shared with TRBD1. The CDR3 contains 14 residues. V gave up 5 bases and J gave up 8 bases; unmatched junction bases: 10. This CDR3 is CASSPRDRAKKQYF. The CDR3 coding sequence is TGTGCCAGCAGTCCCCGGGACAGGGCTAAGAAGCAGTACTTC.

The rearrangement joins TRBV6-5 to TRBJ2-5; D tentatively fits TRBD1 or TRBD2 (5 bases each). Deletions cut 11 bases from V and 9 bases from J, with 19 bases between. The CDR3 is 12 amino acids. Looked up from germline, CDR1 is MNHEY and CDR2 is SVGAGI. The chain's CDR3 is CAGGVFEGPQYF. For the CDR3, the DNA is TGTGCCGGCGGTGTTTTCGAGGGGCCCCAGTACTTC.

This clonotype was detected only a few times. The rearrangement links TRBV20-1 to TRBJ1-6, with D hard to call. Germline V gene lookup returns CDR1 DFQATT and CDR2 SNEGSKA (reference sequence). There are 14 residues in the CDR3. The germline V and J ends were trimmed by 0 bases and 6 bases, with 9 bases remaining between them. CDR3 nucleotide sequence: TGCAGTGCTAGAGAGTGGTTTAGTAATTCACCCCTCCACTTT. This encodes CSAREWFSNSPLHF.

J is TRBJ2-7 and V is TRBV5-5; 14 positions agree with TRBD2. Germline V CDR1 and CDR2: SGHKS, YYEKEE (reference sequence). This CDR3 comprises 14 residues. Unmatched junction bases numbered 5, after V lost 5 bases and J lost 7 bases. The CDR3 coding sequence is TGTGCCAGCAGGACTAGCGGGGGGGCGTCTGAGCAGTACGTC. This encodes CASRTSGGASEQYV.

This clonotype came up a few times. The chain carries TRBV20-1 and TRBJ2-5; unclear D gene. The CDR3 has 12 amino acids. Germline V gives CDR1 DFQATT, CDR2 SNEGSKA (reference sequence). Trimming took 2 bases from V and 4 from J, leaving 8 bases between them. The CDR3 loop is CSARSTGETQYF. Here the CDR3 DNA reads TGCAGTGCTAGATCCACTGGAGAGACCCAGTACTTC.

The chain links TRBV27 to TRBJ2-6, with D tentatively TRBD1 (6 bases). V lost 5 bases to trimming and J lost 4 bases, with 15 bases between them. In germline, CDR1 is MNHEY, CDR2 SMNVEV (reference sequence). The CDR3 has 16 amino acids. CDR3 sequence: CASSPSTGTGANVLTF. The CDR3 nucleotides are TGTGCCAGCAGTCCGAGTACAGGGACCGGGGCCAACGTCCTGACTTTC.

This clonotype was seen only a few times. The chain couples TRBV20-1 to TRBJ2-1, with 12 bases matching TRBD2. V was clipped by 6 bases and J by 7 bases; unmatched bases: 7. There are 14 residues in the CDR3. The germline gives CDR1 DFQATT, CDR2 SNEGSKA (reference sequence). The CDR3 sequence: CSAYGLAGFNEQFF. DNA of the CDR3: TGCAGTGCATACGGACTAGCGGGGTTTAATGAGCAGTTCTTC.

This clonotype has at least ten counts. The V gene is TRBV5-4, the J gene TRBJ1-6, with 7 nucleotides matching TRBD1. The V gene's germline CDR1 is SGHNT and CDR2 YYREEE (reference sequence). The CDR3 has 16 amino acids. The V segment lost 2 bases and the J segment 9 bases; nucleotides outside the gene matches: 11. CDR3 nucleotides: TGTGCCAGCAGCTTCTCCGGGACAGTCTTCGGTTCACCCCTCCACTTT. Translation gives CASSFSGTVFGSPLHF.

In its sample, this clonotype was seen a few times. CDR3 sequence: CASSYPGQGAGETQYF. The CDR3 region has the DNA TGTGCCAGCAGTTACCCGGGACAGGGGGCGGGAGAGACCCAGTACTTC. The chain couples TRBV6-5 to TRBJ2-5, with TRBD1 identical over 12 bases. Trimming took 2 bases from V and 4 from J; bases not matched to a gene: 5. Germline lookup yields CDR1 MNHEY and CDR2 SVGAGI. The CDR3 runs 16 residues.

This clonotype was picked up a small number of times. The V and J genes are TRBV4-3 and TRBJ1-5; D not resolved. This CDR3 region has 17 residues. Germline loops: CDR1 LGHNA, CDR2 YSLEER. Trimming removed 0 bases at V and 1 base at J, with 13 bases between. Here the CDR3 DNA reads TGCGCCAGCAGCCAAGAAATCTGGTTAGGAAGCAATCAGCCCCAGCATTTT. It translates to CASSQEIWLGSNQPQHF.

The genes are TRBV6-2 or TRBV6-3 and TRBJ2-7, with 9 nucleotides matching TRBD2. V lost 3 bases to trimming and J lost 4 bases; unmatched junction nucleotides: 13. Per the germline V gene, CDR1 is MNHEY and CDR2 is SVGEGT. The CDR3 consists of 17 residues. CDR3 nucleotide sequence: TGTGCCAGCAGTTATTCGACTAGCGGCCCTCAGGGGTACGAGCAGTACGTC. It yields the protein CASSYSTSGPQGYEQYV.